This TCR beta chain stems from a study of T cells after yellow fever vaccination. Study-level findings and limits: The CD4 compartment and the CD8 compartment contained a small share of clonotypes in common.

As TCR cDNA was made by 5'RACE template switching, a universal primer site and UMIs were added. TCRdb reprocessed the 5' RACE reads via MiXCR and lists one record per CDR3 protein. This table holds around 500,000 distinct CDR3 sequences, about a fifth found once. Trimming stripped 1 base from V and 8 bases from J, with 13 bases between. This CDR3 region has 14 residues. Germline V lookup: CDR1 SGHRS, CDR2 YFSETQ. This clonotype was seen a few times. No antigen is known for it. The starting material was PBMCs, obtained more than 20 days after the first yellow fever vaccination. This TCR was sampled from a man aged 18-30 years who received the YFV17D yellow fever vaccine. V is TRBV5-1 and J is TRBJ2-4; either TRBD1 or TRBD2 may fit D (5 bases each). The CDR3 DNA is TGCGCCAGCAGCTTGTATACAGGAGGAGACATTCAGTACTTC. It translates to CASSLYTGGDIQYF.